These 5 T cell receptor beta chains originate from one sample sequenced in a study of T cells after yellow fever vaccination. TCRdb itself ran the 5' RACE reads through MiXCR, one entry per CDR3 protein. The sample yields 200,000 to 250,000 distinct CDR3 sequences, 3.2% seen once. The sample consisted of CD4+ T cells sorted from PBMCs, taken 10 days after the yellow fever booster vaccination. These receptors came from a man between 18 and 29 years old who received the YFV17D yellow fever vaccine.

CDR3 loop: CATKGSTDTQYF. As DNA, the CDR3 is TGTGCCACCAAGGGGAGCACAGATACGCAGTATTTT. This rearrangement joins TRBV24-1 to TRBJ2-3, with D possibly matching TRBD1 (5 bases). Germline V gene data show CDR1 as KGHDR and CDR2 as SFDVKD. Deletions cut 8 bases from V and 0 bases from J, with 5 bases between. The CDR3 loop spans 12 amino acids.

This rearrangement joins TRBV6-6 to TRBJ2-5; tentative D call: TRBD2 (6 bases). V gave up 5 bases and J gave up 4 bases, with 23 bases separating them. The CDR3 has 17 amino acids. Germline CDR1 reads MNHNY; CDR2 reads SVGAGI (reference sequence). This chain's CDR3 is CASSPRGVAAVVETQYF. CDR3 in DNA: TGTGCCAGCAGTCCCCGAGGGGTAGCGGCTGTGGTAGAGACCCAGTACTTC.

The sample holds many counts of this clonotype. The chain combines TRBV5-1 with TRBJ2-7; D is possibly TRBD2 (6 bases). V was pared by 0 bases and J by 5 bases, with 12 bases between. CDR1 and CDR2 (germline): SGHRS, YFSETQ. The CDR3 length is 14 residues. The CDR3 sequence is CASSLVGGRNEQYF. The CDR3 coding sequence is TGCGCCAGCAGCTTGGTCGGGGGTAGAAACGAGCAGTACTTC. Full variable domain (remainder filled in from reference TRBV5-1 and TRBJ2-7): KAGVTQTPRYLIKTRGQQVTLSCSPISGHRSVSWYQQTPGQGLQFLFEYFSETQRNKGNFPGRFSGRQFSNSRSEMNVSTLELGDSALYLCASSLVGGRNEQYFGPGTRLTVT.

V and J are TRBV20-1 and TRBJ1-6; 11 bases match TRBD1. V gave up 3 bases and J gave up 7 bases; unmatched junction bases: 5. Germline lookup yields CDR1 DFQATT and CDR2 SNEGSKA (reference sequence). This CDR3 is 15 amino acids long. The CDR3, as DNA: TGCAGTGCTAGGGGGACAGGGGGGGAAAATTCACCCCTCCACTTT. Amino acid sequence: CSARGTGGENSPLHF.

The CDR3 DNA is TGTGCCAGCAGTGGTTACAGGGTGAACACTGAAGCTTTCTTT. This sequence encodes CASSGYRVNTEAFF. J is TRBJ1-1 and V is TRBV12-3 or TRBV12-4; the D gene is possibly TRBD1 (6 bases). The V gene lost 5 bases and the J gene lost 0 bases, with 10 bases spanning the gap. The CDR3 sequence is 14 residues long.